This entry concerns a single T cell receptor (beta chain). The specificity of this receptor is unknown. No much larger clone exists at a distance of one base, and base qualities are not known. The cohort comprised around 31 patients with locally advanced or metastatic urothelial carcinoma treated at Memorial Sloan Kettering on a trial protocol. Peripheral blood mononuclear cells were collected pretreatment and during treatment, with between 1 and 8 total time points obtained per patient. The Qiagen DNeasy Blood extraction kit was used to purify genomic DNA from total PBMCs and from tumor samples. Collected pretreatment and during treatment, PBMCs were isolated and stored as previously described. Each PCR received spiked-in synthetic TCR analog templates so that absolute template abundance could be estimated from read counts. The immunoSEQ assay was used to amplify TCRbeta CDR3 regions from genomic DNA with bias-controlled V and J gene primers. Sequencing of rearranged TCRbeta segments was performed at approximately 20X coverage. From the authors' description of their analysis: Sequencing errors were corrected by clustering and CDR3s were annotated against IMGT to assign V, D and J genes. Downstream analyses used only productive TCRbeta rearrangements and left out out-of-frame or stop-codon sequences. To compute clonality, Shannon entropy was normalized by the log of the number of unique productive sequences and then subtracted from one. Fisher's exact test with Benjamini-Hochberg correction, using a cutoff of adjusted p below 0.01, was how clones that differed between time points or between blood and tumor were identified. The immuneACCESS repertoire file appears here via TCRdb, limited to in-frame rearrangements. These files lack a portion of the clones; in checked studies, under half of the deficit traces to unresolved V genes, and the cause of the others is not known. Clone size and V and J calls were adopted from that table, with D and trimming inferred from the DNA. The sample table holds more than 40,000 clones, of which approximately 83% were seen once. Roughly 17% of the sample rests with the top ten.

This specimen belongs to a study of PD-L1 blockade in urothelial cancer (TCRdb year 2017). Turning to the overall study: Therapy was started in the mid-2010s for all patients, and atezolizumab 1,200 mg was administered intravenously every 3 weeks. Twenty-five of 29 patients were identified as males with urothelial cancer of bladder origin, and a prior smoking history was reported by 18 of 29 patients. Patients had an ECOG performance status of 0 or 1 and had received between 0 and 3 prior chemotherapy regimens. Blood samples were analyzed at 3 weeks after treatment start (second dose) and at 6 weeks after treatment start. Blood samples gave a median of about 140,000 T cells and 80,000 to 95,000 unique TCRs, with a median clonality of about 0.078. Somatic, immune and clinical correlates of response to PD-L1 blockade with atezolizumab in urothelial cancer were the focus of an exploratory multi-omic analysis. Pretreatment tumor samples, along with matched peripheral blood collected serially before and after atezolizumab treatment, underwent TCR sequencing. Durable clinical benefit was defined as a progression-free survival longer than 6 months, and TCR features were additionally tested against progression-free survival and overall survival. In the same patients who had TCR sequencing, pretreatment tumors also underwent whole exome sequencing and RNA sequencing. Durable clinical benefit was achieved by nine patients and was not achieved by 20 patients. Pretreatment blood TCR-seq was available for 27 to 30 patients, at least one posttreatment blood collection was obtained for around 24 patients, and tumor TCR-seq was available for around 24 patients.

The study at large found these results: Patients with durable benefit showed greater expansion of tumor-associated TCR clones in peripheral blood 3 weeks after starting treatment (n ≈ 23, p = 0.022). Because the sample size was small (n = 29) and many of the analyses were exploratory, the results are meant to be hypothesis-generating. A pretreatment peripheral blood TCR clonality below the median was linked to improved progression-free and overall survival.

Reading from cysteine to phenylalanine, the CDR3 counts 15 amino acids. Left in the record is the CDR3 DNA by itself, 45 bases read in frame from the first base. CDR1 and CDR2, looked up from the germline V gene, are SGHVS and FQNEAQ. V and J are truncated by 4 bases and 0 bases respectively, leaving an intervening sequence of 12 bases. Rearrangement joined TRBV7-8 to TRBJ1-1; matching of 6 bases hints at TRBD1 as the D gene. This clonotype was sampled from a man aged 60-69 years with urothelial cancer. The sequencing used PBMCs, collected around atezolizumab (anti-PD-L1) treatment. The sequenced DNA is TGTGCCAGCAGCTCCTACAGGGCGTTGAACACTGAAGCTTTCTTT. This translates into CASSSYRALNTEAFF.